This T cell receptor beta chain emerged from a study of T cell changes during pregnancy in multiple sclerosis. The CDR3 runs to 13 residues. Trimming took off 6 bases at V and 7 bases at J, with 13 bases between the two ends. CDR1 and CDR2 from the germline V gene are LNHDA and SQIVND (reference sequence). Repertoires were generated with immunoSEQ multiplex PCR, while TCRdb's copy carries only in-frame clones and drops some. The sample lists approximately 48,000 clones, around 94% occurring once. The source was CD8+ T cells from peripheral blood mononuclear cells, collected before pregnancy. This sequence originates from a female donor with multiple sclerosis, enrolled in a pregnancy study. The chain employs TRBV19 and TRBJ2-1; D gene ambiguous. This CDR3 is CASSPTLRNEQFF. CDR3 DNA: TGTGCCAGTAGCCCGACTCTGAGGAATGAGCAGTTCTTC.